This T cell receptor beta chain comes out of a study of OX40 agonist ivuxolimab in advanced cancers. Study in general: While on treatment, patients had intravenous ivuxolimab at 0.01 to 10 mg/kg every 2 weeks. Having had anti-PD-1, anti-PD-L1 or anti-CTLA-4 therapy before was allowed, and under 50% had some.

Data came from immunoSEQ multiplex PCR; TCRdb stores just in-frame clones and leaves some out. The table includes about 73,000 clones, 75% to 90% detected once. V lost 1 base, J lost 7 bases, and 13 bases lay in between. This CDR3 is 14 amino acids long. CDR1 is SGHVS and CDR2 is FNYEAQ in the germline V gene. The TCR originated in an adult with an advanced solid tumor such as melanoma, head and neck, liver or kidney cancer. The rearrangement links TRBV7-6 to TRBJ1-1, with a possible D match to TRBD1 (6 bases). The sample here was CD4+ or CD8+ T cells sorted from blood, taken in a trial of the OX40 agonist ivuxolimab. The CDR3 sequence is CASSLGAGEFEAFF. CDR3 DNA sequence: TGTGCCAGCAGCTTAGGTGCAGGGGAGTTTGAAGCTTTCTTT.